One and the same sample provided the 11 T cell receptor beta chains below, sequenced in a study of beta chain features in type 1 diabetes. Reverse transcribing all isolated RNA meant expressed TCRB transcripts were sequenced. Measured with immunoSEQ multiplex PCR; TCRdb has only the in-frame clones, and not every one. The sample lists 310,000 or so clones; 11% were seen once. The sequenced material came from naive CD4+ T cells from blood. The receptors were gathered from a woman in her 30s in good health.

The chain employs TRBV5-4 and TRBJ2-1; tentative D call: TRBD1 (5 bases). Germline CDR1 is SGHNT and CDR2 is YYREEE (reference sequence). V was pared by 0 bases and J by 3 bases, with 10 bases between. The CDR3 loop spans 15 amino acids. The CDR3 spells CASSLVFRDYNEQFF. The DNA of the CDR3 is TGTGCCAGCAGCTTGGTATTCAGGGACTACAATGAGCAGTTCTTC.

The genes are TRBV9 and TRBJ1-1; TRBD1 agrees at 8 bases. With 3 bases clipped from V and 1 base from J, the junction kept 5 bases outside the gene matches. CDR1 is SGDLS and CDR2 is YYNGEE in the germline V gene. The CDR3 totals 15 residues. CDR3 region: CASSARQGRNTEAFF. The CDR3 nucleotides are TGTGCCAGCAGCGCTCGACAGGGGAGGAACACTGAAGCTTTCTTT.

This clone has more than one count but fewer than ten. The chain joins TRBV27 to TRBJ1-2, with TRBD1 matching over 10 bases. V shed 2 bases, J shed 7 bases, and the junction held 7 bases outside the gene matches. The CDR3 consists of 15 residues. Germline values: CDR1 MNHEY, CDR2 SMNVEV (reference sequence). The CDR3 protein is CASSLPTGGGGGYTF. Here the CDR3 DNA reads TGTGCCAGCAGTTTACCGACAGGGGGCGGGGGTGGCTACACCTTC.

The table lists this clone with a few counts. The chain has TRBV7-7 and TRBJ1-3, with 7 bases fitting TRBD1. This CDR3 has 15 amino acids. Germline CDR1 and CDR2: SSHAT and FNYEAQ (reference sequence). The CDR3 spells CASSLDRVPGNTIYF. Here the CDR3 DNA reads TGTGCTAGCTCTCTTGACAGGGTACCTGGAAACACCATATATTTT.

The rearrangement links TRBV28 to TRBJ2-7; 9 bases agree with TRBD1. Germline V gene data show CDR1 as MDHEN and CDR2 as SYDVKM. The ends lost 6 bases at V and 4 bases at J; junction bases unmatched: 7. This CDR3 comprises 14 residues. CDR3 coding DNA: TGTGCCAGCAGCCTCGGGACAGGGTTTTACGAGCAGTACTTC. It codes for CASSLGTGFYEQYF. Drawing the rest from reference TRBV28 and TRBJ2-7, the complete variable domain is DVKVTQSSRYLVKRTGEKVFLECVQDMDHENMFWYRQDPGLGLRLIYFSYDVKMKEKGDIPEGYSVSREKKERFSLILESASTNQTSMYLCASSLGTGFYEQYFGPGTRLTVT.

This clone has more than one count but fewer than ten. CDR3 protein: CASSPMTSFTYEQYF. CDR3 sequence (DNA): TGTGCCAGCAGCCCCATGACTAGCTTTACCTACGAGCAGTACTTC. V is TRBV4-2 and J is TRBJ2-7; the match to TRBD2 covers 7 bases. Germline assignment: CDR1 LGHNA and CDR2 YNFKEQ. This CDR3 comprises 15 residues. After removal of 4 bases from V and 2 bases from J, the junction contained 8 bases not matched to a gene.

Only a few counts were recorded for this clone. The chain carries TRBV5-1 and TRBJ1-1, with D possibly TRBD1 on 6 matching bases. The CDR3 covers 14 residues. The V end was cut by 4 bases, the J end by 0 bases, with 10 bases between. CDR1 is SGHRS and CDR2 is YFSETQ in the germline V gene. The CDR3 region has the DNA TGCGCCAGCAGCACAGACAGGCTGAACACTGAAGCTTTCTTT. It encodes CASSTDRLNTEAFF.

This clone was seen a few times. The genes are TRBV5-1 and TRBJ2-1, with 7 bases aligning to TRBD2. Trimming cost V 4 bases and J 9 bases; bases outside gene matches: 13. Germline CDR1 and CDR2: SGHRS and YFSETQ. This CDR3 is built from 15 residues. CDR3 protein: CASSPTAGVTAEQFF. Written as DNA, the CDR3 is TGCGCCAGCAGCCCAACGGCGGGAGTAACTGCTGAGCAGTTCTTC.

The chain links TRBV7-8 to TRBJ2-1, with TRBD2 matching 7 bases. The germline V gene encodes CDR1 SGHVS and CDR2 FQNEAQ. Trimming cost V 4 bases and J 7 bases; bases outside gene matches: 4. The CDR3 loop spans 13 amino acids. Here the CDR3 DNA reads TGTGCCAGCAGCTCAAGACTAGCTAATGAGCAGTTCTTC. Translation: CASSSRLANEQFF.

The chain uses TRBV19 and TRBJ1-5; D unresolved. The CDR3 loop spans 14 amino acids. Germline CDR1 LNHDA, CDR2 SQIVND (reference sequence). V was trimmed by 0 bases and J by 5 bases, leaving 8 bases between them. The CDR3 protein is CASSIEENHQPQHF. CDR3 nucleotides: TGTGCCAGTAGTATAGAGGAGAATCATCAGCCCCAGCATTTT.

This clone turned up a few times. J is TRBJ2-7 and V is TRBV18; 8 bases agree with TRBD1. Germline V CDR1 and CDR2: KGHSH, LQKENI. There are 12 residues in the CDR3. Unmatched junction bases numbered 2, after V lost 6 bases and J lost 4 bases. This CDR3 is CASSRTGYEQYF. CDR3 DNA sequence: TGTGCCAGCTCCCGGACAGGGTACGAGCAGTACTTC.